One and the same sample provided the 29 T cell receptor beta chains below, sequenced in a study of beta chain features in type 1 diabetes. Every isolated RNA sample was fully reverse transcribed, so sequencing captured expressed TCRB transcripts. Sequencing was performed with immunoSEQ multiplex PCR; in TCRdb, only in-frame clones are kept and a portion is missing. The profile shows approximately 170,000 clones, less than 10% of them singletons. Notes on the study in general: TCRB CDR3 length was moderately but significantly reduced in all four CD4+ subsets of Type 1 diabetes patients.

No antigen has been identified for these receptors. The sequenced sample was central memory CD4+ T cells from blood. Receptors were obtained from a man aged 18 to 29 with type 1 diabetes.

This clone has a handful of counts. J is TRBJ2-5 and V is TRBV7-9, with D perhaps TRBD2 (5 bases). The CDR3 is 15 residues long. Germline values: CDR1 SEHNR, CDR2 FQNEAQ (reference sequence). Trimming pared 1 base from V and 2 bases from J, leaving 11 bases between. CDR3 DNA: TGTGCCAGCAGCTTAGGGAGAGGGCCGCAAGAGACCCAGTACTTC. Translated: CASSLGRGPQETQYF.

This clone showed up just a few times. This sequence joins TRBV9 and TRBJ1-2, with D uncertain. The CDR3 has 13 amino acids. CDR1 is SGDLS and CDR2 is YYNGEE in the germline V gene. The V end lost 5 bases, the J end lost 6 bases, and 14 bases lay between the germline ends. For the CDR3, the DNA is TGTGCCAGCAGAGCCCCTAATACGCATGGCTACACCTTC. This codes for CASRAPNTHGYTF.

The rearrangement uses TRBV5-4 and TRBJ1-2; a possible D gene is TRBD1 (5 bases). In germline, CDR1 is SGHNT, CDR2 YYREEE (reference sequence). Deletions cut 1 base from V and 5 bases from J, with 15 bases between. The CDR3 is 15 amino acids. This CDR3 reads CASSLPLSQGYGYTF. CDR3 DNA sequence: TGTGCCAGCAGCTTGCCCCTTTCTCAGGGTTATGGCTACACCTTC.

This clone was found a few times. The chain has TRBV18 and TRBJ1-3, with D perhaps TRBD1 (5 bases). Trimming removed 6 bases from V and 2 bases from J, with 14 bases in between. The CDR3 extends over 15 amino acids. In germline, CDR1 is KGHSH, CDR2 LQKENI. The CDR3 loop is CASSTTDDAGNTIYF. The CDR3 nucleotides read TGTGCCAGCTCGACGACAGATGACGCTGGAAACACCATATATTTT.

Many counts were recorded for this clone. This sequence joins TRBV6-6 and TRBJ2-2; D is uncertain. CDR3 length equals 13 residues. V was clipped by 11 bases and J by 4 bases, with 14 bases between them. Germline assignment: CDR1 MNHNY and CDR2 SVGAGI (reference sequence). Here the CDR3 DNA reads TGTGCCTGTAGACTGGCCAGCACCGGGGAGCTGTTTTTT. Translated, it gives CACRLASTGELFF.

This sequence joins TRBV30 and TRBJ2-5; D is unclear. V lost 1 base and J 1 base, leaving 7 bases between the germline ends. The CDR3 has 13 amino acids. Germline V gene data show CDR1 as GTSNPN and CDR2 as SVGIG (reference sequence). The CDR3 region has the DNA TGTGCCTGGAGTGCTTATCCCCAAGAGACCCAGTACTTC. Translation gives CAWSAYPQETQYF.

CDR3 amino acids: CSVQGQANQPQHF. The CDR3 DNA is TGCAGCGTGCAAGGACAGGCGAATCAGCCCCAGCATTTT. V gene TRBV29-1 combines with J gene TRBJ1-5; 7 nucleotides align to TRBD1. The germline CDR1 and CDR2 sequences are SQVTM and ANQGSEA. The junction had 6 bases not matched to a gene; V was cut back by 6 bases and J by 4 bases. This CDR3 has 13 amino acids.

The gene calls are TRBV6-5 and TRBJ1-2; tentative D call: TRBD1 (6 bases). Per the germline V gene, CDR1 is MNHEY and CDR2 is SVGAGI. The CDR3 extends over 12 amino acids. V was cut by 6 bases and J by 8 bases, with 13 bases left in between. CDR3 residues: CASRSGTQGYTF. The CDR3 DNA sequence: TGTGCCAGCAGGTCCGGGACACAGGGCTACACCTTC.

This clone has more than one count but fewer than ten. The chain carries TRBV5-6 and TRBJ1-6; 7 bases match TRBD1. CDR1 and CDR2 from the germline V gene are SGHDT and YYEEEE. This CDR3 spans 14 amino acids. The ends lost 3 bases at V and 5 bases at J; junction bases unmatched: 2. CDR3 coding DNA: TGTGCCAGCAGCTGGGGACAGAATAATTCACCCCTCCACTTT. This translates into CASSWGQNNSPLHF.

The rearrangement links TRBV27 to TRBJ1-5, with TRBD1 matching 7 bases. The CDR3 has 14 residues. The ends lost 4 bases at V and 2 bases at J; junction bases unmatched: 2. Germline CDR1 reads MNHEY; CDR2 reads SMNVEV (reference sequence). Here the CDR3 reads CASSSGTGNQPQHF. The CDR3, as DNA: TGTGCCAGCAGTTCCGGGACAGGCAATCAGCCCCAGCATTTT.

V is TRBV4-1 and J is TRBJ2-7, with 7 bases lining up with TRBD1. Germline CDR1 and CDR2: MGHRA and YSYEKL. The V gene end was trimmed by 3 bases and the J gene end by 3 bases; junction bases not matched to a gene: 8. This CDR3 is built from 15 residues. CDR3 in amino acids: CASSQSTGMVYEQYF. The DNA for the CDR3 is TGCGCCAGCAGCCAGTCGACAGGGATGGTCTACGAGCAGTACTTC.

The genes are TRBV5-4 and TRBJ2-2, with D perhaps TRBD1 (5 bases). The CDR3 has 17 residues. CDR1 is SGHNT, CDR2 YYREEE, per germline (reference sequence). Between the trimmed V and J ends, which lost 4 bases and 5 bases, there was a span of 21 bases. CDR3 in amino acids: CASSAQGSGLGTGELFF. The CDR3 DNA reads as TGTGCCAGCAGCGCCCAGGGATCGGGTTTGGGAACCGGGGAGCTGTTTTTT.

This clone was observed a few times. The chain combines TRBV7-2 with TRBJ2-2; D may be TRBD2 (6 bases). Germline-derived CDR1 and CDR2 are SGHTA and FQGNSA. This CDR3 is built from 14 residues. The V end was cut by 3 bases, the J end by 10 bases, with 15 bases between. CDR3 nucleotides: TGTGCCAGCAGCTTTGGGACCCGGCGGGAGGAGCTGTTTTTT. Its protein product is CASSFGTRREELFF. Combining the CDR3 with reference TRBV7-2 and TRBJ2-2 gives the whole variable domain GAGVSQSPSNKVTEKGKDVELRCDPISGHTALYWYRQSLGQGLEFLIYFQGNSAPDKSGLPSDRFSAERTGGSVSTLTIQRTQQEDSAVYLCASSFGTRREELFFGEGSRLTVL.

The rearrangement uses TRBV5-4 and TRBJ2-1; possible D gene TRBD2, 6 bases. CDR1 is SGHNT, CDR2 YYREEE, per germline (reference sequence). CDR3 size: 16 residues. Trimming cost V 2 bases and J 4 bases, with 16 bases left between them. The CDR3 loop is CASSFGGASAYNEQFF. CDR3 in DNA: TGTGCCAGCAGCTTCGGCGGGGCTAGCGCTTACAATGAGCAGTTCTTC.

V is TRBV5-6 and J is TRBJ2-7; possible D gene TRBD1, 5 bases. Trimming took off 4 bases at V and 6 bases at J, with 8 bases between the two ends. Germline-derived CDR1 and CDR2 are SGHDT and YYEEEE. CDR3 length: 11 amino acids. The CDR3 coding sequence is TGTGCCAGCAGCCACAGGTTCGAGCAGTACTTC. Translation gives CASSHRFEQYF. Filled out from reference TRBV5-6 and TRBJ2-7, the complete variable domain reads DAGVTQSPTHLIKTRGQQVTLRCSPKSGHDTVSWYQQALGQGPQFIFQYYEEEERQRGNFPDRFSGHQFPNYSSELNVNALLLGDSALYLCASSHRFEQYFGPGTRLTVT.

This clone was counted only a few times. The V and J genes are TRBV10-1 and TRBJ1-1; D gene unclear. Trimming removed 6 bases from V and 5 bases from J, with 16 bases in between. CDR3 length equals 14 residues. Germline values: CDR1 WNHNN, CDR2 SYGVQD (reference sequence). The CDR3 here is CASRRGMENTEAFF. In DNA form, the CDR3 reads TGCGCCAGCAGGAGAGGAATGGAAAATACTGAAGCTTTCTTT.

As for this clone: An end of the junction does not agree with germline; a read error may underlie this. This chain joins TRBV9 and TRBJ2-5; a weak D match, TRBD2 (5 bases). Germline V CDR1 and CDR2: SGDLS, YYNGEE. The CDR3 spans 15 residues. CDR3 region: CASSVGGDPGGSPNF. The CDR3 nucleotides are TGTGCCAGCAGCGTAGGGGGAGACCCGGGTGGCTCCCCTAACTTC.

In DNA, the CDR3 is TGTGCCAGCAGCGGGGGACGGAGGAACACTGAAGCTTTCTTT. It translates to CASSGGRRNTEAFF. The J gene is TRBJ1-1, the V gene TRBV2; D may be TRBD1 (5 bases). CDR1 is SNHLY and CDR2 is FYNNEI in the germline V gene. The CDR3 is 14 amino acids. V lost 6 bases, J lost 1 base, and 12 bases lay in between.

The J gene is TRBJ1-6, the V gene TRBV5-6; 7 bases agree with TRBD1. Germline trimming cut 4 bases from V and 7 bases from J; bases unmatched to any gene: 8. This CDR3 spans 15 amino acids. From germline, CDR1 is SGHDT and CDR2 YYEEEE. The CDR3 region is CASSRDRLLNSPLHF. DNA for the CDR3: TGTGCCAGCAGCCGGGACAGACTCTTAAATTCACCCCTCCACTTT.

The chain links TRBV21-1 to TRBJ2-5; TRBD1 is the table's D call and was not checked against the DNA. TRBV21-1 is a recognized pseudogene. This CDR3 contains 16 residues. DNA for the CDR3: TGTGCCAGCAGCCGGATAGGACAGGGAGCACAAGAGACCCAGTACTTC. Translating gives CASSRIGQGAQETQYF.

The chain recombines TRBV18 with TRBJ2-7; D is undetermined. The CDR3 runs 14 residues. The V gene lost 0 bases and the J gene lost 2 bases, with 8 bases spanning the gap. Germline values: CDR1 KGHSH, CDR2 LQKENI. The CDR3, as DNA: TGTGCCAGCTCACCACCTGCGAACCCCTACGAGCAGTACTTC. It codes for CASSPPANPYEQYF. Using reference TRBV18 and TRBJ2-7 for the parts outside the CDR3, the full variable domain is NAGVMQNPRHLVRRRGQEARLRCSPMKGHSHVYWYRQLPEEGLKFMVYLQKENIIDESGMPKERFSAEFPKEGPSILRIQQVVRGDSAAYFCASSPPANPYEQYFGPGTRLTVT.

This clone has a handful of counts. The chain is built from TRBV19 and TRBJ2-3; a weak D match, TRBD2 (7 bases). CDR3 length: 16 amino acids. Trimming took 7 bases from V and 4 from J, leaving 21 bases between them. Germline CDR1 reads LNHDA; CDR2 reads SQIVND (reference sequence). Here the CDR3 reads CASTPVGGLDADTQYF. For the CDR3, the DNA is TGTGCCAGTACCCCTGTCGGGGGGCTGGACGCAGATACGCAGTATTTT.

This clone was found a few times. The same CDR3 can be traced to other DNA sequences in this sample. The chain carries TRBV18 and TRBJ1-1; D gene unclear. The V gene lost 2 bases and the J gene lost 1 base, with 5 bases spanning the gap. Germline V gene data show CDR1 as KGHSH and CDR2 as LQKENI. CDR3 length: 13 amino acids. Written as DNA, the CDR3 is TGTGCCAGCTCACCAGGGCGGAACACTGAAGCTTTCTTT. Translated: CASSPGRNTEAFF.

A few counts support this clone. The chain combines TRBV28 with TRBJ2-5; D is perhaps TRBD1 (8 bases). The length of the CDR3 is 16 residues. Trimming removed 3 bases at V and 5 bases at J, with 19 bases between. Germline CDR1 is MDHEN and CDR2 is SYDVKM. CDR3 sequence reads: CASSFLGQGGRETQYF. Here the CDR3 DNA reads TGTGCCAGCAGTTTCCTCGGACAGGGAGGGAGGGAGACCCAGTACTTC.

The CDR3 DNA reads TGCGCCAGCAGTACAGCCGGGACAGACTACGAGCAGTACTTC. Translation gives CASSTAGTDYEQYF. V and J are TRBV5-1 and TRBJ2-7; the match to TRBD1 covers 7 bases. The CDR3 runs 14 residues. Germline values: CDR1 SGHRS, CDR2 YFSETQ. V lost 5 bases to trimming and J lost 3 bases; unmatched junction nucleotides: 8. Filled out from reference TRBV5-1 and TRBJ2-7, the complete variable domain reads KAGVTQTPRYLIKTRGQQVTLSCSPISGHRSVSWYQQTPGQGLQFLFEYFSETQRNKGNFPGRFSGRQFSNSRSEMNVSTLELGDSALYLCASSTAGTDYEQYFGPGTRLTVT.

This clone showed up just a few times. The chain recombines TRBV5-4 with TRBJ2-1; a weak D match, TRBD1 (6 bases). CDR3 length: 15 amino acids. V was cut by 3 bases and J by 1 base, with 11 bases left in between. The germline V gene has CDR1 SGHNT and CDR2 YYREEE (reference sequence). The CDR3 coding sequence is TGTGCCAGCAGCTCGGACAGTTTATCCTACAATGAGCAGTTCTTC. Its translation is CASSSDSLSYNEQFF.

This rearrangement joins TRBV4-3 to TRBJ2-5; 11 bases fit TRBD2. CDR3 length equals 17 residues. The ends lost 1 base at V and 0 bases at J; junction bases unmatched: 4. Germline lookup yields CDR1 LGHNA and CDR2 YSLEER. The CDR3 protein is CASSQVAGGPYQETQYF. Written as DNA, the CDR3 is TGCGCCAGCAGCCAAGTAGCGGGGGGGCCATACCAAGAGACCCAGTACTTC.

The gene calls are TRBV5-1 and TRBJ2-5; 7 bases agree with TRBD1. Germline V CDR1 and CDR2: SGHRS, YFSETQ. J was trimmed by 2 bases and V by 4 bases; bases with no gene match: 2. This CDR3 is built from 13 residues. CDR3 nucleotides: TGCGCCAGCAGCGAGGGACAGCAAGAGACCCAGTACTTC. Protein product: CASSEGQQETQYF.

This clone was seen repeatedly, ten times or more. The CDR3 DNA reads TGTGCCAGCAGTTTAGCAGGAGGTGACATTCAGTACTTC. Amino acids: CASSLAGGDIQYF. The rearrangement uses TRBV28 and TRBJ2-4; possibly TRBD2 for D (5 bases). The CDR3 contains 13 residues. With 2 bases removed from V and 8 bases from J, the gap between germline ends came to 10 bases. Germline CDR1 is MDHEN and CDR2 is SYDVKM.